This entry lists 31 T cell receptor beta chains sequenced from one sample in a study of regulatory T cells in long-lasting Graves disease. To make TCR beta libraries, researchers used iRepertoire HTBI primers and Arm-PCR of CDR3 regions. TCRdb redid the calling of the multiplex PCR reads with MiXCR, one entry per CDR3 protein. The sample shows approximately 210,000 distinct CDR3 sequences, approximately 20% of them seen only once. The time point was: newly diagnosed GD, antithyroid drugs for less than 3 months. Generation of the TCR library employed RNA extracted from PBMCs. Sequencing used peripheral blood mononuclear cells (PBMCs), obtained at new diagnosis, from a patient treated with antithyroid drugs. The receptors were gathered from a female donor with Graves disease.

As concerns this clonotype: This may be a read error, as it is one base from a much larger clone. The rearrangement links TRBV14 to TRBJ2-1; D not certain. V was clipped by 1 base and J by 10 bases, with 11 bases between them. This CDR3 spans 13 amino acids. Per the germline V gene, CDR1 is SGHDN and CDR2 is FVKESK. The CDR3 coding sequence is TGTGCCAGCAGCCAAGCGGTACCTTACGAGCAGTTCTTC. Its translation is CASSQAVPYEQFF.

Of note for this clonotype: This may be a read error, as it is one base from a much larger clone. This rearrangement joins TRBV12-3 or TRBV12-4 to TRBJ2-5; D gene unclear. The CDR3 covers 13 residues. Written as DNA, the CDR3 is TGTGCCAGCAGTTTTGGTCGACAAGAGACCCAGCACTTC. Protein: CASSFGRQETQHF.

This clonotype was recorded many times. V gene TRBV20-1 combines with J gene TRBJ2-1, with D possibly being TRBD2 (5 bases). The CDR3 totals 11 residues. V lost 5 bases and J lost 8, with 10 bases in between. CDR1 DFQATT and CDR2 SNEGSKA come from the germline V gene (reference sequence). Here the CDR3 DNA reads TGCAGTGCTGAACTAGACCATGAGCAGTTCTTC. Translated: CSAELDHEQFF.

This clonotype occurred many times. The rearrangement joins TRBV20-1 to TRBJ2-7, with D perhaps TRBD1 or TRBD2 (5 bases each). Trimming removed 3 bases from V and 0 bases from J, with 6 bases in between. This CDR3 region has 12 residues. Germline CDR1 reads DFQATT; CDR2 reads SNEGSKA (reference sequence). CDR3 sequence (DNA): TGCAGTGCTAGCGGGGCCTCCTACGAGCAGTACTTC. This sequence encodes CSASGASYEQYF.

Comment on this clonotype: A read error is likely here: a far larger clone is one base away. V gene TRBV11-2 combines with J gene TRBJ2-4; D possibly corresponds to TRBD1 (5 bases). Germline V gene data show CDR1 as SGHAT and CDR2 as FQNNGV. V was trimmed by 5 bases and J by 13 bases, leaving 21 bases between them. This CDR3 is 14 amino acids long. The CDR3 loop is CASSEYRIYNEQYF. Written as DNA, the CDR3 is TGTGCCAGCAGCGAGTACAGGATCTACAATGAGCAGTACTTC.

This clonotype showed up many times. The chain combines TRBV18 with TRBJ2-3, with D possibly being TRBD2 (6 bases). There are 15 residues in the CDR3. Looked up from germline, CDR1 is KGHSH and CDR2 is LQKENI. V was pared by 5 bases and J by 0 bases, with 12 bases between. DNA for the CDR3: TGTGCCAGCTCAAAAACGGGACTCAGCACAGATACGCAGTATTTT. Encoded protein: CASSKTGLSTDTQYF.

This clonotype came up many times. The V gene is TRBV29-1, the J gene TRBJ2-1; 10 nucleotides match TRBD1. The CDR3 contains 13 residues. V was pared by 5 bases and J by 4 bases, with 2 bases of the junction left unmatched. Germline loops: CDR1 SQVTM, CDR2 ANQGSEA. The CDR3 sequence is CSVRDRGYNEQFF. The CDR3, as DNA: TGCAGCGTTCGGGACAGGGGATACAATGAGCAGTTCTTC.

This clonotype was counted only a few times. A much larger clone lies a single base off, so this may be a read error. Given the absence of the conserved phenylalanine or tryptophan at the CDR3 end, a read error is likely. The gene calls are TRBV20-1 and TRBJ1-1; 8 nucleotides align to TRBD1. The CDR3 covers 15 residues. The germline gives CDR1 DFQATT, CDR2 SNEGSKA (reference sequence). With V trimmed by 3 bases and J by 3 bases, 9 bases remained unmatched. This CDR3 reads CSASGQGGGYTEAFS. The CDR3 coding sequence is TGCAGTGCTAGTGGACAGGGAGGGGGATACACTGAAGCTTTCTCT.

V and J are TRBV4-1 and TRBJ2-7, with TRBD1 matching 9 bases. Germline V gene lookup returns CDR1 MGHRA and CDR2 YSYEKL. V was pared by 3 bases and J by 2 bases, with 5 bases of the junction left unmatched. The CDR3 extends over 15 amino acids. The CDR3 nucleotides are TGCGCCAGCAGCCAGAGGGGACAGGGACCCTACGAGCAGTACTTC. It specifies CASSQRGQGPYEQYF.

This clonotype was found many times. The J gene is TRBJ2-2, the V gene TRBV7-2; 8 nucleotides agree with TRBD1. Trimming at V came to 1 base and at J to 7 bases, leaving 11 bases not matched to a gene. The CDR3 contains 17 residues. Germline V gives CDR1 SGHTA, CDR2 FQGNSA. The chain's CDR3 is CASSLDGQGASIGELFF. The CDR3 region has the DNA TGTGCCAGCAGCTTAGATGGGCAGGGGGCTTCGATCGGGGAGCTGTTTTTT.

Concerning this clonotype itself: A read error is the likely source, as a far larger clone sits one nucleotide away. The J gene is TRBJ2-3, the V gene TRBV28; 7 bases fit TRBD1. Gene TRBJ2-7 matches the end of the DNA better, so the J call may be wrong. The CDR3 is 13 residues long. Germline V CDR1 and CDR2: MDHEN, SYDVKM. The CDR3 coding sequence is TGTGCCAGCATCCCAGGACAGGCCCATGAGCAGTACTTC. This sequence encodes CASIPGQAHEQYF.

This clonotype came up many times. The genes are TRBV6-2 or TRBV6-3 and TRBJ1-1; D uncertain. CDR3 size: 14 residues. The V end lost 3 bases, the J end lost 4 bases, and 12 bases lay between the germline ends. Germline CDR1 is MNHEY and CDR2 is SVGEGT. The CDR3 is CASSYTASSTEAFF. The CDR3 DNA is TGTGCCAGCAGTTATACGGCCTCGAGCACTGAAGCTTTCTTT.

Many counts were recorded for this clonotype. The chain couples TRBV29-1 to TRBJ1-1; tentative D call: TRBD1 (6 bases). The CDR3 spans 13 residues. V shed 5 bases and J shed 3 bases, with 13 bases lying between them. Germline CDR1 is SQVTM and CDR2 is ANQGSEA. The CDR3 loop is CSVRLRGDTEAFF. The CDR3 DNA is TGCAGCGTTCGCCTCAGGGGCGACACTGAAGCTTTCTTT.

As for this clonotype: Since a far larger clone is one base different, this is likely a read error. The V gene is TRBV3-1, the J gene TRBJ1-4; no reliable D call. The CDR3 is 16 residues long. The germline gives CDR1 LGHDT, CDR2 YNNKEL (reference sequence). This CDR3 is CASSQPGLGRAEKPFF. CDR3 coding DNA: TGTGCCAGCAGCCAACCTGGGTTGGGGAGGGCTGAAAAACCGTTTTTT.

This clonotype was counted many times. The CDR3 bases are TGTGCCAGCAGGCCTGGACAGGGCAGACTATTTAGCAATCAGCCCCAGCATTTT. Amino acids: CASRPGQGRLFSNQPQHF. The chain has TRBV27 and TRBJ1-5; 8 nucleotides align to TRBD1. Trimming at V came to 6 bases and at J to 0 bases, leaving 13 bases not matched to a gene. This CDR3 is 18 amino acids long. Germline CDR1 is MNHEY and CDR2 is SMNVEV (reference sequence).

This clonotype was recorded many times. The gene calls are TRBV5-1 and TRBJ2-7, with D unresolved. This CDR3 has 12 residues. Trimming cost V 6 bases and J 6 bases, with 13 bases left between them. CDR1 SGHRS and CDR2 YFSETQ come from the germline V gene. For the CDR3, the DNA is TGCGCCAGCACCCCGGGTGCCGGCGAGCAGTACTTC. Amino acids: CASTPGAGEQYF.

This clonotype has a handful of counts. The CDR3 bases are TGTGCCAGCAGCCAAGATCTGCAGGGCGATCAGCCCCAGCATTTT. Residues: CASSQDLQGDQPQHF. V usage is TRBV4-2 and J usage is TRBJ1-5, with a weak D call TRBD1 (5 bases). This CDR3 spans 15 amino acids. Trimming shortened V by 0 bases and J by 5 bases, and 11 bases separated the two germline ends. The V gene's germline CDR1 is LGHNA and CDR2 YNFKEQ.

This clonotype was counted ten times or more. This chain uses TRBV28 with TRBJ2-7; 9 bases align to TRBD1. Germline lookup yields CDR1 MDHEN and CDR2 SYDVKM. V lost 6 bases, J lost 7 bases, and 13 bases stayed unmatched. The CDR3 has 15 amino acids. The CDR3 DNA is TGTGCCAGCAGCGGACCCGGGACAGGGAGACGGGAGCAGTACTTC. Translated: CASSGPGTGRREQYF.

A remark on this clonotype: This may arise from a read error, as a much more abundant clone is one base away. The genes are TRBV20-1 and TRBJ2-3, with 7 positions matching TRBD1. Germline V gene data show CDR1 as DFQATT and CDR2 as SNEGSKA (reference sequence). This CDR3 has 14 amino acids. Written as DNA, the CDR3 is TGCAGTGCTGGAAAACAGGGGAAGACAGGTACGCAGTATTTT. Translating it yields CSAGKQGKTGTQYF.

Notes on this clonotype: A read error may account for a junction end that differs from germline. CDR3 amino acids: CASSSDRDYEQCF. DNA of the CDR3: TGTGCCAGCTCATCGGACAGGGACTACGAGCAGTGCTTC. V and J are TRBV18 and TRBJ2-7, with TRBD1 as a possible D gene (8 bases). Germline V gives CDR1 KGHSH, CDR2 LQKENI. This CDR3 contains 13 residues. Full variable domain (remainder filled in from reference TRBV18 and TRBJ2-7): NAGVMQNPRHLVRRRGQEARLRCSPMKGHSHVYWYRQLPEEGLKFMVYLQKENIIDESGMPKERFSAEFPKEGPSILRIQQVVRGDSAAYFCASSSDRDYEQCFGPGTRLTVT.

This clonotype was detected many times. The chain is built from TRBV3-1 and TRBJ1-6; D call uncertain. The CDR3 covers 13 residues. Germline CDR1 LGHDT, CDR2 YNNKEL (reference sequence). Trimming pared 4 bases from V and 11 bases from J, leaving 12 bases between. The CDR3 DNA reads TGTGCCAGCAGCCTTAACCATGAACCACCCCTCCACTTT. This encodes CASSLNHEPPLHF.

This clonotype came up many times. The chain recombines TRBV12-3 or TRBV12-4 with TRBJ2-5; D is uncertain. V was cut by 2 bases and J by 2 bases, with 9 bases left in between. The CDR3 runs 14 residues. For the CDR3, the DNA is TGTGCCAGCAGTTTAAACCAGTATCAAGAGACCCAGTACTTC. It specifies CASSLNQYQETQYF.

This chain uses TRBV6-4 with TRBJ2-2; D ambiguous. This CDR3 region has 14 residues. The germline V gene encodes CDR1 MRHNA and CDR2 SNTAGT. The V end was cut by 3 bases, the J end by 0 bases, with 5 bases between. The CDR3 nucleotides read TGTGCCAGCAGTGATACCTCGAACACCGGGGAGCTGTTTTTT. Translation: CASSDTSNTGELFF.

This clonotype showed up many times. The chain combines TRBV6-1 with TRBJ1-2; perhaps TRBD1 as D (5 bases). The ends were cut back, 6 bases at V and 6 bases at J, with 17 bases in the middle. Germline V gene data show CDR1 as MNHNS and CDR2 as SASEGT. This CDR3 has 14 amino acids. The CDR3 here is CASSVELQGNGYTF. DNA of the CDR3: TGTGCCAGCAGCGTCGAACTTCAGGGAAATGGCTACACCTTC.

This clonotype appeared many times. The chain is built from TRBV28 and TRBJ1-1; 8 bases match TRBD1. Trimming removed 3 bases from V and 10 bases from J; junction bases left unmatched: 7. Germline values: CDR1 MDHEN, CDR2 SYDVKM. The CDR3 length is 13 residues. The CDR3: CASSFGTGWGAFF. Here the CDR3 DNA reads TGTGCCAGCAGTTTCGGGACAGGATGGGGAGCTTTCTTT.

This clonotype has ten or more counts. V gene TRBV6-5 combines with J gene TRBJ2-3; D is possibly TRBD1 (5 bases). The germline gives CDR1 MNHEY, CDR2 SVGAGI. The V end lost 2 bases, the J end lost 4 bases, and 10 bases lay between the germline ends. The length of the CDR3 is 14 residues. This CDR3 is CASSYRQGPDTQYF. In DNA form, the CDR3 reads TGTGCCAGCAGTTACCGCCAGGGCCCAGATACGCAGTATTTT.

This clonotype was found many times. The V and J genes are TRBV28 and TRBJ1-2, with D unclear. The CDR3 has 16 amino acids. Trimming took off 3 bases at V and 0 bases at J, with 14 bases between the two ends. Germline V gives CDR1 MDHEN, CDR2 SYDVKM. The CDR3 protein is CASSFRYLASNYGYTF. In DNA form, the CDR3 reads TGTGCCAGCAGTTTTCGGTACCTGGCGTCTAACTATGGCTACACCTTC.

This clonotype was detected many times. The junction departs from germline at one end; a sequencing error may be responsible. This chain's CDR3 is CTSSSRDSAYYEQYF. CDR3 bases: TGTACCAGCAGTTCGCGGGACAGCGCCTACTACGAGCAGTACTTC. The chain joins TRBV6-9 to TRBJ2-7; D is perhaps TRBD1 (7 bases). CDR3 length: 15 amino acids. CDR1 is MNHGY and CDR2 is SVAAGI in the germline V gene.

This clonotype was seen a few times. The conserved phenylalanine or tryptophan is not found at the CDR3 terminus, so this likely reflects a read error. V gene TRBV28 combines with J gene TRBJ1-2; no reliable D call. Germline CDR1 reads MDHEN; CDR2 reads SYDVKM. The CDR3 length is 15 residues. Trimming removed 6 bases at V and 0 bases at J, with 14 bases between. CDR3 bases: TGTGCCAGCAGCTTACCTTCGGAGGCTAACTATGGCTACACCTCC. It codes for CASSLPSEANYGYTS.

There are many counts of this clonotype. This chain connects TRBV3-1 to TRBJ1-4; TRBD1 matches 7 bases. Germline V gene lookup returns CDR1 LGHDT and CDR2 YNNKEL (reference sequence). The CDR3 has 13 residues. The V and J ends lost 6 bases and 7 bases, in that order; junction bases with no gene match: 5. CDR3 DNA sequence: TGTGCCAGCAGGCAGGGGGTGGCTGAAAAACTGTTTTTT. Translation gives CASRQGVAEKLFF.

This clonotype showed up just once. One base away lies a much larger clone, so this may be a sequencing read error. Here the CDR3 reads CTSRSRGLEQYF. For the CDR3, the DNA is TGTACCAGTAGATCCAGGGGGCTCGAGCAGTACTTC. This sequence joins TRBV19 and TRBJ2-7; 8 bases line up with TRBD1. CDR1 is LNHDA and CDR2 is SQIVND in the germline V gene (reference sequence). This CDR3 contains 12 residues.